Presented here are 19 T cell receptor beta chains from one specimen sequenced in a study of pediatric ulcerative colitis. The protocol was immunoSEQ multiplex PCR, while the TCRdb copy is restricted to in-frame clones and leaves out a portion. The data hold around 61,000 clones, with approximately 87% observed a single time. Sequencing was performed on blood. These receptors all stem from a boy aged 10-17 years with severe ulcerative colitis.

V is TRBV30 and J is TRBJ1-5; 8 bases match TRBD1. Germline CDR1 GTSNPN, CDR2 SVGIG (reference sequence). Germline trimming cut 0 bases from V and 2 bases from J; bases unmatched to any gene: 3. This CDR3 has 15 residues. CDR3: CAWSVMGQGNQPQHF. The DNA for the CDR3 is TGTGCCTGGAGTGTAATGGGACAGGGCAATCAGCCCCAGCATTTT.

The chain carries TRBV12-5 and TRBJ1-1; 9 bases fit TRBD1. This CDR3 is built from 18 residues. The germline gives CDR1 LGHNT, CDR2 FRNRAP. With 2 bases clipped from V and 5 bases from J, the junction kept 15 bases outside the gene matches. Written as DNA, the CDR3 is TGTGCTAGTGGTTTGATTCTCTGGGACAGGGAGGAGGTAACTGAAGCTTTCTTT. This encodes CASGLILWDREEVTEAFF.

This chain uses TRBV19 with TRBJ1-2; D not resolved. Trimming left V 8 bases short and J 4 bases short, with 11 bases between. Germline V lookup: CDR1 LNHDA, CDR2 SQIVND (reference sequence). The CDR3 extends over 12 amino acids. CDR3 coding DNA: TGTGCCAGTCAAGCCTCGATCTATGGCTACACCTTC. It translates to CASQASIYGYTF.

This clone came up once. The V call is TRBV7-2, the J call TRBJ1-4; D is possibly TRBD1 (5 bases). The length of the CDR3 is 16 residues. V was trimmed by 1 base and J by 1 base, leaving 10 bases between them. The germline CDR1 and CDR2 sequences are SGHTA and FQGNSA. The CDR3 protein is CASSLDYRLTNEKLFF. As DNA, the CDR3 is TGTGCCAGCAGCTTAGACTACAGGTTAACTAATGAAAAACTGTTTTTT.

V usage is TRBV10-1 and J usage is TRBJ2-1; 8 bases align to TRBD2. The germline CDR1 and CDR2 sequences are WNHNN and SYGVQD (reference sequence). The junction had 13 bases not matched to a gene; V was cut back by 0 bases and J by 6 bases. This CDR3 contains 18 residues. CDR3 sequence reads: CASSESGLRGAHSNEQFF. The CDR3 DNA reads TGCGCCAGCAGTGAGTCGGGGTTGCGGGGGGCGCACTCCAATGAGCAGTTCTTC.

A remark on this clone: This same CDR3 is encoded by further DNA sequences in the sample. The CDR3 reads CASSYSAGGETQYF. The DNA of the CDR3 is TGTGCCAGCAGTTACTCTGCGGGTGGAGAGACCCAGTACTTC. The chain combines TRBV6-6 with TRBJ2-5; possible D gene TRBD2, 5 bases. Between the trimmed V and J ends, which lost 0 bases and 4 bases, there was a span of 9 bases. This CDR3 has 14 amino acids. Germline assignment: CDR1 MNHNY and CDR2 SVGAGI (reference sequence).

The chain links TRBV5-4 to TRBJ1-2; 7 bases map to TRBD1. The CDR3 length is 15 residues. V dropped 3 bases and J dropped 3; count of bases not matched to a gene: 8. CDR1 is SGHNT and CDR2 is YYREEE in the germline V gene (reference sequence). The CDR3 bases are TGTGCCAGCAGCTACTCAAACAGGGGCGACTATGGCTACACCTTC. This gives the protein CASSYSNRGDYGYTF. Full variable domain (outside the CDR3, taken from reference TRBV5-4 and TRBJ1-2): ETGVTQSPTHLIKTRGQQVTLRCSSQSGHNTVSWYQQALGQGPQFIFQYYREEENGRGNFPPRFSGLQFPNYSSELNVNALELDDSALYLCASSYSNRGDYGYTFGSGTRLTVV.

This clone is a singleton in its sample. This chain joins TRBV7-2 and TRBJ2-5; unclear D gene. The germline V gene has CDR1 SGHTA and CDR2 FQGNSA. The length of the CDR3 is 15 residues. Trimming took 5 bases from V and 1 from J, leaving 14 bases between them. This chain's CDR3 is CASSLPRLIQETQYF. CDR3 coding DNA: TGTGCCAGCAGCCTCCCGCGACTTATCCAAGAGACCCAGTACTTC.

The chain combines TRBV4-1 with TRBJ2-2; D is perhaps TRBD2 (7 bases). The germline V and J ends were trimmed by 0 bases and 2 bases, with 13 bases remaining between them. The CDR3 is made up of 17 amino acids. CDR1 is MGHRA, CDR2 YSYEKL, per germline. Here the CDR3 reads CASSQEGGPANTGELFF. The CDR3 DNA sequence: TGCGCCAGCAGCCAAGAGGGGGGGCCAGCCAACACCGGGGAGCTGTTTTTT.

The chain recombines TRBV7-9 with TRBJ2-2, with D perhaps TRBD1 or TRBD2 (6 bases each). Trimming cost V 5 bases and J 4 bases, with 14 bases left between them. In germline, CDR1 is SEHNR, CDR2 FQNEAQ (reference sequence). The CDR3 runs to 15 residues. The CDR3: CASSALGGGTGELFF. CDR3 DNA: TGTGCCAGCAGCGCCCTAGGGGGAGGCACCGGGGAGCTGTTTTTT.

Only one count was recorded for this clone. The V call is TRBV27, the J call TRBJ1-5; no clear D. The CDR3 covers 15 residues. Trimming left V 1 base short and J 5 bases short, with 12 bases between. Germline loops: CDR1 MNHEY, CDR2 SMNVEV (reference sequence). The CDR3 loop is CASSLLGQGHQPQHF. Here the CDR3 DNA reads TGTGCCAGCAGTTTATTGGGCCAAGGCCATCAGCCCCAGCATTTT.

The chain is built from TRBV6-5 and TRBJ2-1; 10 bases map to TRBD1. Germline V gene lookup returns CDR1 MNHEY and CDR2 SVGAGI. Germline trimming cut 5 bases from V and 6 bases from J; bases unmatched to any gene: 4. The CDR3 spans 14 residues. The CDR3 DNA reads as TGTGCCAGCAGTGCCGGGACAGGGGTCAATGAGCAGTTCTTC. Encoded protein: CASSAGTGVNEQFF.

J is TRBJ2-2 and V is TRBV30; 8 bases agree with TRBD2. Per the germline V gene, CDR1 is GTSNPN and CDR2 is SVGIG (reference sequence). V shed 0 bases and J 6 bases; nucleotides not matched to a gene: 6. This CDR3 comprises 15 residues. For the CDR3, the DNA is TGTGCCTGGAGTGTACCAGCGGGGGTCCCCGGGGAGCTGTTTTTT. Its protein is CAWSVPAGVPGELFF.

The chain joins TRBV25-1 to TRBJ2-1; 12 nucleotides line up with TRBD2. V shed 4 bases and J 4 bases; nucleotides not matched to a gene: 5. Germline lookup yields CDR1 MGHDK and CDR2 SYGVNS. CDR3 size: 16 residues. The CDR3: CASSGLAGETYNEQFF. The CDR3 coding sequence is TGTGCCAGCAGTGGACTAGCGGGGGAGACGTACAATGAGCAGTTCTTC.

The chain couples TRBV18 to TRBJ1-1; 10 positions agree with TRBD1. Trimming removed 0 bases from V and 7 bases from J; junction bases left unmatched: 8. CDR3 length: 16 amino acids. Germline lookup yields CDR1 KGHSH and CDR2 LQKENI. This CDR3 reads CASSPPRPGQGNEAFF. The CDR3 DNA sequence: TGTGCCAGCTCACCACCAAGACCGGGACAGGGGAATGAAGCTTTCTTT.

This clone occurred once. J is TRBJ2-5 and V is TRBV7-6; D unclear. The V end was cut by 7 bases, the J end by 3 bases, with 15 bases between. Germline V lookup: CDR1 SGHVS, CDR2 FNYEAQ. CDR3 size: 14 residues. Here the CDR3 DNA reads TGTGCCAGCATGGCGGACGTGTCCAAAGAGACCCAGTACTTC. Translation: CASMADVSKETQYF.

The chain carries TRBV5-1 and TRBJ2-7, with D perhaps matching TRBD1 (5 bases). The CDR3 has 11 amino acids. The germline gives CDR1 SGHRS, CDR2 YFSETQ. V lost 5 bases and J 5 bases, leaving 8 bases between the germline ends. CDR3 region: CASRDMDEQYF. The DNA for the CDR3 is TGCGCCAGCAGGGACATGGACGAGCAGTACTTC.

The chain couples TRBV28 to TRBJ1-5; TRBD1 aligns across 7 bases. Germline loops: CDR1 MDHEN, CDR2 SYDVKM. This CDR3 is built from 18 residues. V gave up 5 bases and J gave up 0 bases; unmatched junction bases: 13. CDR3 amino acids: CASSKPRQGTYSNQPQHF. The CDR3 DNA reads TGTGCCAGCAGTAAACCGAGACAGGGAACCTATAGCAATCAGCCCCAGCATTTT.

This chain uses TRBV15 with TRBJ1-5; TRBD1 aligns across 7 bases. The CDR3 contains 16 residues. V trimming: 0 bases; J trimming: 3 bases; junction bases outside the gene matches: 5. Germline CDR1 reads LNHNV; CDR2 reads YYDKDF (reference sequence). CDR3 amino acids: CATSRESGTANQPQHF. For the CDR3, the DNA is TGTGCCACCAGCAGAGAATCAGGGACAGCCAATCAGCCCCAGCATTTT.